Detailed here is one T cell receptor beta chain. This specimen belongs to a study of T cell repertoires in cytomegalovirus infection. Study overall: TCR beta signatures that were public indicated CMV infection and matching HLA type.

V trimming: 7 bases; J trimming: 9 bases; junction bases outside the gene matches: 13. Germline lookup yields CDR1 ENHRY and CDR2 SYGVKD. This CDR3 is 14 amino acids long. Using its own MiXCR run on the reads, TCRdb lists one record per CDR3 protein. Of about 490,000 distinct CDR3 sequences listed, approximately 26% are singletons. Sequenced sample: PBMCs. This chain links TRBV10-3 with TRBJ2-7; 9 bases line up with TRBD1. The sequence was collected from a human donor in good health (CMV status not recorded). Some clones in this sample may be carry-over from other donors' samples. CDR3 amino acids: CAITTSGTGWGQYF. CDR3 bases: TGTGCCATCACTACCTCCGGGACAGGGTGGGGGCAGTACTTC.